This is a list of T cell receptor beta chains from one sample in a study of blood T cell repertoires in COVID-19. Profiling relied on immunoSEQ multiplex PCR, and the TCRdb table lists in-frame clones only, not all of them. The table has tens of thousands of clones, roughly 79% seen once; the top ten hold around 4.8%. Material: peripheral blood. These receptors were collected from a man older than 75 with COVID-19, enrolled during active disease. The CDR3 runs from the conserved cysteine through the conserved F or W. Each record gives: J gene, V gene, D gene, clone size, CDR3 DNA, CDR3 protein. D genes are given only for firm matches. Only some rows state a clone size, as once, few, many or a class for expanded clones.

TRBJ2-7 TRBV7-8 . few TGTGCCAGCAGCGGGAGTTCCTACGAGCAGTACTTC CASSGSSYEQYF
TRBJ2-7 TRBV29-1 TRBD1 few TGCAGCGTTTTTTACAGGGGTGGCTACGAGCAGTACTTC CSVFYRGGYEQYF
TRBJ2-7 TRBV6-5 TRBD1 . TGTGCCAGCAGTTCCCCGACAGGGGGCTCCCGCGAGCAGTACTTC CASSSPTGGSREQYF
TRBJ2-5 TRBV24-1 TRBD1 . TGTGCCACCAGTGATTTGAGAGTCGGTGGGTCCAGGGGGCAAGAGACCCAGTACTTC CATSDLRVGGSRGQETQYF
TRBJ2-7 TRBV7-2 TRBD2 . TGTGCCAGCAGGACTAGCGGCTCCTACGAGCAGTACTTC CASRTSGSYEQYF
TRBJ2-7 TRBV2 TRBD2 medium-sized TGTGCCAGCGGTGGCGGGAGGGCCTCTTACGAGCAGTACTTC CASGGGRASYEQYF
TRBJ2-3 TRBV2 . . TGTGCCAGCAGTTATAGCACAGATACGCAGTATTTT CASSYSTDTQYF
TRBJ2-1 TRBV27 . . TGTGCCAGCAGTTCACCAGGGGCGGGTGCCTACAATGAGCAGTTCTTC CASSSPGAGAYNEQFF
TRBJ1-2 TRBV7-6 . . TGTGCCAGCAGCTTAGCCGGGAGCCGAGAGAGTGGCTACACCTTC CASSLAGSRESGYTF
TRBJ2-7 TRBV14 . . TGTGCCAGCAGCCTCAGCTCCTACGAGCAGTACTTC CASSLSSYEQYF
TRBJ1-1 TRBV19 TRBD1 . TGTGCCAGTACCACGACAGGGGACACTGAAGCTTTCTTT CASTTTGDTEAFF
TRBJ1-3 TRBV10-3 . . TGTGCCACCCTTATGCAGGGAAACGCTGGAAACACCATATATTTT CATLMQGNAGNTIYF
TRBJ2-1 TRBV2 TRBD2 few TGTGCCAGCCGCCGACTAGCGGGTGGGGGTGAGCAGTTCTTC CASRRLAGGGEQFF
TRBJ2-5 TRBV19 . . TGTGCCAGTAGTGGCCGCCCGCCCCAAGAGACCCAGTACTTC CASSGRPPQETQYF
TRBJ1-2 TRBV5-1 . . TGCGCCAGCAGCTTGGAAGCGGGAAGTGGCTACACCTTC CASSLEAGSGYTF
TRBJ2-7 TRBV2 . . TGTGCCAGCAGCCCCCAGGGGGCGGGGGGGCCCTACGAGCAGTACTTC CASSPQGAGGPYEQYF
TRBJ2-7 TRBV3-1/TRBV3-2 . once TGTGCCAGCAGCCTCTGGGACATCGGCTACGAGCAGTACTTC CASSLWDIGYEQYF
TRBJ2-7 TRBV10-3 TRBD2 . TGTGCCATCAGTGATGCGAGCGGGGTGCCCTACGAGCAGTACTTC CAISDASGVPYEQYF
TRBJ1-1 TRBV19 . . TGTGCCAGTAGTATAGGAGGGGGGGCCTTGAACACTGAAGCTTTCTTT CASSIGGGALNTEAFF
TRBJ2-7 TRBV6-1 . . TGTGCCAGCAGTGAGAATGGTCCGGGCGAGCAGTACTTC CASSENGPGEQYF